This TCR beta chain was sequenced during a study of cytomegalovirus exposure and HLA in healthy donors. Generated by immunoSEQ multiplex PCR, the TCRdb table keeps only in-frame clones and is missing some. This repertoire shows about 220,000 clones, roughly 83% found once; its top ten account for about 14%. This clone appeared a single time. The specimen sequenced was PBMCs. This clonotype was sampled from a woman aged 25-40 years in good health and CMV-seropositive.

CDR3: CAWSTYVNTEAFF. In DNA form, the CDR3 reads TGTGCCTGGAGTACATATGTGAACACTGAAGCTTTCTTT. This sequence joins TRBV30 and TRBJ1-1; D remains unclear. This CDR3 has 13 amino acids. The V end lost 2 bases, the J end lost 0 bases, and 7 bases lay between the germline ends. Germline values: CDR1 GTSNPN, CDR2 SVGIG (reference sequence).